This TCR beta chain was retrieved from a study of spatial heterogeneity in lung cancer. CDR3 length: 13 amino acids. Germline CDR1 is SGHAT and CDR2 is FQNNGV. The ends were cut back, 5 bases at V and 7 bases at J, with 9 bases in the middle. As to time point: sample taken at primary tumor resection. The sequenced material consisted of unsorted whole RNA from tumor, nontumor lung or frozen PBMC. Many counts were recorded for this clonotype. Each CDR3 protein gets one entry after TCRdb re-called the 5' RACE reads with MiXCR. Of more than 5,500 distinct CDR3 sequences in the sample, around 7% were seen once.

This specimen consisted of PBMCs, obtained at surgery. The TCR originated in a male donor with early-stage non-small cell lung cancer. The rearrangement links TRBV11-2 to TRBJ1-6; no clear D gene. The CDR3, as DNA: TGTGCCAGCAGCCCCGGACGGAATTCACCCCTCCACTTT. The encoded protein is CASSPGRNSPLHF.